This TCR beta chain was sequenced during a study of spatial heterogeneity in lung cancer. Study overall: Beta-chain sequences were consistently detected more often than alpha-chain sequences.

This CDR3 is built from 18 residues. Time point meaning: sample taken at primary tumor resection. Material for sequencing was whole RNA from tumor, nontumor lung or frozen PBMC, left unsorted. The cohort: over 65 early-stage, untreated non-small cell lung cancer patients. This clonotype has just a few counts. The antigen is undetermined. Study results and caveats: Blood showed ubiquitous tumor TCRs more often at resection than at routine follow-up.

A unique molecular identifier was carried by every single TCR cDNA molecule. TCRdb reprocessed the 5' RACE reads with MiXCR, giving one entry per CDR3 protein. The sample has under 40,000 distinct CDR3 sequences; around 5.8% are singletons. Source: PBMCs, taken at surgery. This sequence was found in a male donor with early-stage non-small cell lung cancer. V usage is TRBV21-1 and J usage is TRBJ2-3; TRBD1, the table's D call, lacks a check against the DNA. TRBV21-1 is a pseudogene. CDR3 protein: CASLGTGGLCKQTDTQYF. CDR3 nucleotides: TGTGCCAGCCTTGGGACGGGGGGGCTGTGTAAACAAACAGATACGCAGTATTTT.